This T cell receptor beta chain was sequenced for a study of T cell responses to AZD1222 COVID-19 vaccine. Generated by immunoSEQ multiplex PCR, the TCRdb table keeps only in-frame clones and is missing some. The sample lists approximately 110,000 clones, about 87% occurring once. Trimming pared 6 bases from V and 11 bases from J, leaving 16 bases between. The CDR3 contains 13 residues. The clonotype comes from an adult who received the AZD1222 COVID-19 vaccine. The chain is built from TRBV12-3 or TRBV12-4 and TRBJ1-4; no reliable D call. The sequences come from peripheral blood, collected 28 days after the second AZD1222 dose. This CDR3 reads CASSGTGPVKLFF. The CDR3 region has the DNA TGTGCCAGCAGCGGAACTGGGCCGGTCAAACTGTTTTTT.